The 5 T cell receptor beta chains below come from one sample, sequenced in a study of T-cell reconstitution after alpha-beta-depleted transplantation in children. Unique molecular identifiers were built into the TCRbeta library. Via MiXCR, TCRdb re-called the PCR reads, giving one row per CDR3 protein. The sample has about 420,000 distinct CDR3 sequences, under 20% seen once; the top ten hold under 30%. Source: PBMCs, mostly from graft donor cells, taken 360 days after TCRalphabeta/CD19-depleted stem cell transplant. The receptor set was obtained from a boy under three years old who had a stem cell transplant for Wiskott-Aldrich syndrome, so the T cells may come from the graft donor.

The V gene is TRBV12-3 or TRBV12-4, the J gene TRBJ2-5; unclear D gene. The CDR3 is made up of 16 amino acids. V lost 4 bases and J 3 bases, leaving 18 bases between the germline ends. CDR3 bases: TGTGCCAGCAGTTCCTTTGCGGCTGGGTTCGAAGAGACCCAGTACTTC. Protein: CASSSFAAGFEETQYF.

V is TRBV27 and J is TRBJ2-1, with 7 positions matching TRBD1. The CDR3 length is 13 residues. Trimming removed 6 bases from V and 5 bases from J; junction bases left unmatched: 4. CDR1 and CDR2 from the germline V gene are MNHEY and SMNVEV (reference sequence). Here the CDR3 reads CASRETGDNEQFF. The CDR3 DNA reads as TGTGCCAGCAGAGAAACAGGGGACAATGAGCAGTTCTTC.

This clonotype turned up a few times. The chain has TRBV12-3 or TRBV12-4 and TRBJ1-5; a possible D gene is TRBD1 (5 bases). The CDR3 has 14 residues. V was trimmed by 2 bases and J by 5 bases, leaving 10 bases between them. The CDR3 region is CASSLKAGYQPQHF. CDR3 sequence (DNA): TGTGCCAGCAGTTTAAAGGCAGGGTATCAGCCCCAGCATTTT.

The chain uses TRBV5-1 and TRBJ2-6; D is uncertain. The CDR3 loop spans 16 amino acids. The V and J ends lost 0 bases and 2 bases respectively, with 9 bases between them. The germline V gene encodes CDR1 SGHRS and CDR2 YFSETQ. The CDR3 sequence is CASSLVFRAGANVLTF. The DNA for the CDR3 is TGCGCCAGCAGCTTGGTTTTTCGGGCTGGGGCCAACGTCCTGACTTTC.

This chain links TRBV5-4 with TRBJ2-4; maybe TRBD2 (7 bases). Trimming pared 0 bases from V and 7 bases from J, leaving 11 bases between. The length of the CDR3 is 14 residues. Germline values: CDR1 SGHNT, CDR2 YYREEE (reference sequence). The CDR3 DNA reads as TGTGCCAGCAGCTTGGTGGGGGGGGGCAACATTCAGTACTTC. Translation: CASSLVGGGNIQYF.